The text below deals with one T cell receptor (beta chain). Its antigen is currently unknown. The sample originates from a study of identical twins. Whole-study results and caveats: The study drew conclusions from cross-sectional statistical analysis, not from following the same donors.

A universal primer site was incorporated via template switching, and the cDNA contained unique molecular identifiers. One entry per CDR3 protein, called by TCRdb with MiXCR from the 5' RACE reads. The data contain 650,000 to 750,000 distinct CDR3 sequences, 21% of them singletons. Germline values: CDR1 DFQATT, CDR2 SNEGSKA (reference sequence). This CDR3 contains 16 residues. V gave up 0 bases and J gave up 5 bases; unmatched junction bases: 11. The data also belong to a second study, concerning T cells expressing NK-cell markers. That source adds: Eight donors were sequenced, of whom seven were HCMV-seropositive, while the remaining one was HCMV-seronegative.

This chain connects TRBV20-1 to TRBJ2-5, with TRBD2 matching 8 bases. The sequencing input was PBMCs. The receptor was derived from a woman under 30 in good health. CDR3 region: CSARDFLAGARETQYF. The CDR3 DNA reads as TGCAGTGCTAGAGATTTCCTAGCGGGCGCTAGGGAGACCCAGTACTTC.